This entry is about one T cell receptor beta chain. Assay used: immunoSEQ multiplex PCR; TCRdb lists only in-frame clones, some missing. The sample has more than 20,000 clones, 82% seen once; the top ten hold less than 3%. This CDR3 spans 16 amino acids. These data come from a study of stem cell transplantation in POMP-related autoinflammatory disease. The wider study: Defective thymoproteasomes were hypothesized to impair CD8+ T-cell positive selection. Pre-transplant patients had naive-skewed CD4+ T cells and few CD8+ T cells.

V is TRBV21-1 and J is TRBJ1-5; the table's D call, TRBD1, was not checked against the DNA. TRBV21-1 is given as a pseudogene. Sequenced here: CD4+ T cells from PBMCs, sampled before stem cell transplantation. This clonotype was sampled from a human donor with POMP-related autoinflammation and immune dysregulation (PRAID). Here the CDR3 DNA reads TGTGCCAGCAGTTCAGGGGGCACGTATAGCAATCAGCCCCAGCATTTT. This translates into CASSSGGTYSNQPQHF.